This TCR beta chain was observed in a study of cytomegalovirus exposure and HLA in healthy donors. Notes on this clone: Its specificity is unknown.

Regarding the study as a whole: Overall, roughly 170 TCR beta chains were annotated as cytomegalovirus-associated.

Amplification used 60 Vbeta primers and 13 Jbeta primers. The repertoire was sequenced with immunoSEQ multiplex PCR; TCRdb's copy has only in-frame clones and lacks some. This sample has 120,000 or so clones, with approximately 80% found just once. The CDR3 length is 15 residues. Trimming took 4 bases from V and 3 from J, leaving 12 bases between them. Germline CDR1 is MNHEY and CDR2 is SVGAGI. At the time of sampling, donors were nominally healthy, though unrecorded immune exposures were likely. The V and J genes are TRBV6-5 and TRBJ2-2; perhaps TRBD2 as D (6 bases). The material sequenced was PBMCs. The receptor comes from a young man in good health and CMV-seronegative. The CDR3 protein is CASSLEGTYTGELFF. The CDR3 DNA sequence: TGTGCCAGCAGTTTGGAGGGGACCTACACCGGGGAGCTGTTTTTT.